This T cell receptor beta chain is from a study of neurological immune-mediated disorders. Overall study results and limits: There was no clinical or MRI feature that was associated with the multiple sclerosis repertoire cluster.

TCRdb reprocessed the 5' RACE reads with MiXCR, giving one entry per CDR3 protein. This sample has over 60,000 distinct CDR3 sequences; less than 6% occur once, and the top ten carry around 3.3%. Ten or more counts support this clonotype. What it binds is not known. V dropped 1 base and J dropped 5 bases, with 11 bases sitting between them. The CDR3 loop spans 15 amino acids. Per germline, CDR1 LGHDT and CDR2 YNNKEL (reference sequence). The sequenced sample consisted of PBMCs. The receptor was derived from a woman in her fifties or sixties with multiple sclerosis. This sequence joins TRBV3-1 and TRBJ1-4; no reliable D call. DNA of the CDR3: TGTGCCAGCAGCCAAGGTCATAAGCAGAATGAAAAACTGTTTTTT. It yields the protein CASSQGHKQNEKLFF. The entire variable domain, with the rest obtained from reference TRBV3-1 and TRBJ1-4, is as follows: DTAVSQTPKYLVTQMGNDKSIKCEQNLGHDTMYWYKQDSKKFLKIMFSYNNKELIINETVPNRFSPKSPDKAHLNLHINSLELGDSAVYFCASSQGHKQNEKLFFGSGTQLSVL.